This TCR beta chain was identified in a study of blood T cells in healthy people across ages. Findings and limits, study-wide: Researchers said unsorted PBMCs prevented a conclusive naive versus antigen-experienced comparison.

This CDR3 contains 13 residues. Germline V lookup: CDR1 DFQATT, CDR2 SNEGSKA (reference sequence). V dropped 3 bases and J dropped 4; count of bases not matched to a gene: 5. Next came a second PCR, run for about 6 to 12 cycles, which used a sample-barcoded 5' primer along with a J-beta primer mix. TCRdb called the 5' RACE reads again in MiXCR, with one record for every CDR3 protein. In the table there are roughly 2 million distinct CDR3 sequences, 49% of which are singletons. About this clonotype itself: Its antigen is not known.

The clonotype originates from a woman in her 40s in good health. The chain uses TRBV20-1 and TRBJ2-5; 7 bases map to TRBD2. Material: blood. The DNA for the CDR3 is TGCAGTGCTAGCGGGGAGGGCGGAGAGACCCAGTACTTC. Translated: CSASGEGGETQYF.